Below, 3 T cell receptor beta chains from the same sample are listed, as sequenced in a study of cytomegalovirus exposure and HLA in healthy donors. The table came from immunoSEQ multiplex PCR; TCRdb's copy has only in-frame clones and leaves some out. This sample has about 360,000 clones; about nine tenths occur once, and the top ten carry over 0.75%. Sequenced: PBMCs. The receptors come from a woman aged 18 to 35 in good health and CMV-seronegative.

This sequence joins TRBV5-1 and TRBJ1-1; 11 nucleotides agree with TRBD1. Per germline, CDR1 SGHRS and CDR2 YFSETQ. With V trimmed by 4 bases and J by 1 base, 6 bases remained unmatched. This CDR3 is 16 amino acids long. The CDR3 protein is CASSRTGGIQNTEAFF. The CDR3 region has the DNA TGCGCCAGCAGCCGGACAGGGGGCATCCAGAACACTGAAGCTTTCTTT.

In DNA, the CDR3 is TGTGCCAGCAGTTTCGGTCGGGGTCAGCCCCAGCATTTT. Amino acid sequence: CASSFGRGQPQHF. This rearrangement joins TRBV27 to TRBJ1-5; D remains unclear. The CDR3 totals 13 residues. Germline CDR1 reads MNHEY; CDR2 reads SMNVEV (reference sequence). Trimming shortened V by 3 bases and J by 6 bases, and 9 bases separated the two germline ends.

In this sample, this clone turned up a few times. V and J are TRBV25-1 and TRBJ2-7, with 9 bases lining up with TRBD2. After removal of 3 bases from V and 2 bases from J, the junction contained 5 bases not matched to a gene. The CDR3 length is 15 residues. The V gene's germline CDR1 is MGHDK and CDR2 SYGVNS. This CDR3 reads CASSDTGTSPYEQYF. The CDR3 nucleotides read TGTGCCAGCAGTGATACCGGGACTAGCCCCTACGAGCAGTACTTC.